This TCR beta chain was retrieved from a study of molecular identifiers for immune sequencing clone quantification. Preparation methods for the bulk TCR libraries were those previously described, with listed TCR primers. TCRdb independently ran MiXCR on the PCR reads; one entry per CDR3 protein. The table records about 320,000 distinct CDR3 sequences, about 21% of them present only once. This clonotype was detected ten times or more. The CDR3 runs to 15 residues. Per the germline V gene, CDR1 is DFQATT and CDR2 is SNEGSKA (reference sequence). The V segment lost 1 base and the J segment 3 bases; nucleotides outside the gene matches: 8.

Material for sequencing was naive CD8+ T cells from blood, with Jurkat cell RNA spiked in. Subset denoted: FACS-sorted CD8+CD4-CCR7+CD45RA+ naive T cells. This TCR was recovered from a human donor in good health. Some libraries in this study had Jurkat cell RNA spiked in. The rearrangement uses TRBV20-1 and TRBJ2-7, with 8 bases that match TRBD2. CDR3 sequence: CSARAATSDLYEQYF. In DNA form, the CDR3 reads TGCAGTGCTAGAGCCGCGACTAGCGACCTCTACGAGCAGTACTTC.